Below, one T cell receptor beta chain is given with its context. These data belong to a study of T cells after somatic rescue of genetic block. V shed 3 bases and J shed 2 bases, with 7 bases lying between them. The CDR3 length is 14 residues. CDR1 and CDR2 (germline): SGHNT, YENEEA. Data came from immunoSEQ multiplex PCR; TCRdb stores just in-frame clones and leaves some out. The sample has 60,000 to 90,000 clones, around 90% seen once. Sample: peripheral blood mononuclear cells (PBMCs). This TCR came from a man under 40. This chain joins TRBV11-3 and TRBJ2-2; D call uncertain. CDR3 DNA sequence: TGTGCCAGCAGCTTCGGCAGTAACACCGGGGAGCTGTTTTTT. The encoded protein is CASSFGSNTGELFF.